The 21 T cell receptor beta chains presented below share a single source sample, sequenced in a study of T cells expressing NK-cell markers. From its re-call of the 5' RACE reads, TCRdb lists each CDR3 protein once, without DNA. The sample spans some 450,000 distinct CDR3 sequences; the ten largest clones claim 7.3%. The sample taken for sequencing was blood T cells: a sorted CD56 or NKG2C T cell subset, CD4+ or CD8+ T cells, or bulk PBMC T cells (not recorded which). The receptors originated from a woman aged 18 to 75 in good health.

The chain recombines TRBV3-1 with TRBJ2-1. In germline, CDR1 is LGHDT, CDR2 YNNKEL (reference sequence). The CDR3 runs 13 residues. The CDR3 sequence is CASSQGANNEQFF.

The chain recombines TRBV20-1 with TRBJ2-4; TCRdb indicates TRBD1, and absent DNA this call remains unverified. This CDR3 comprises 14 residues. Per germline, CDR1 DFQATT and CDR2 SNEGSKA (reference sequence). The chain's CDR3 is CSAEKTGLLDIQYF.

The chain employs TRBV10-3 and TRBJ1-2; the D gene TCRdb calls, TRBD1, cannot be checked with no DNA. The CDR3 is 14 residues long. Germline V gene data show CDR1 as ENHRY and CDR2 as SYGVKD. Here the CDR3 reads CAISPGTDFYGYTF.

The chain uses TRBV5-1 and TRBJ2-3. This CDR3 region has 15 residues. The V gene's germline CDR1 is SGHRS and CDR2 YFSETQ. CDR3 sequence: CASSPIESSTDTQYF.

J is TRBJ1-1 and V is TRBV5-1; TCRdb proposes TRBD1, but this gene call is untestable without DNA. This CDR3 contains 14 residues. Germline lookup yields CDR1 SGHRS and CDR2 YFSETQ. The CDR3 protein is CASSARGANTEAFF. The full variable domain, completed using reference TRBV5-1 and TRBJ1-1, is KAGVTQTPRYLIKTRGQQVTLSCSPISGHRSVSWYQQTPGQGLQFLFEYFSETQRNKGNFPGRFSGRQFSNSRSEMNVSTLELGDSALYLCASSARGANTEAFFGQGTRLTVV.

The rearrangement uses TRBV20-1 and TRBJ1-1. CDR1 DFQATT and CDR2 SNEGSKA come from the germline V gene (reference sequence). The CDR3 is 16 residues long. CDR3: CSARPGRFPLNTEAFF.

The rearrangement joins TRBV29-1 to TRBJ2-1; TCRdb indicates TRBD1, and absent DNA this call remains unverified. Germline lookup yields CDR1 SQVTM and CDR2 ANQGSEA. This CDR3 comprises 12 residues. CDR3 in amino acids: CSVEDGGGEQFF.

This sequence joins TRBV20-1 and TRBJ1-1; without DNA, the TCRdb call of TRBD1 cannot be checked. The germline V gene has CDR1 DFQATT and CDR2 SNEGSKA (reference sequence). This CDR3 has 13 residues. The CDR3 protein is CSAPLGVNTEAFF.

The CDR3 reads CAWSEGGEQFF. The chain recombines TRBV30 with TRBJ2-1. Germline-derived CDR1 and CDR2 are GTSNPN and SVGIG (reference sequence). This CDR3 is built from 11 residues.

The chain employs TRBV6-5 and TRBJ2-5; the TCRdb D gene call, TRBD1, has no DNA to confirm it. The CDR3 loop spans 15 amino acids. CDR1 is MNHEY and CDR2 is SVGAGI in the germline V gene. CDR3: CASSLRQGGEETQYF.

The CDR3 spells CASSSGSYNEQFF. This sequence joins TRBV27 and TRBJ2-1. CDR3 length: 13 residues. The V gene's germline CDR1 is MNHEY and CDR2 SMNVEV (reference sequence).

The chain couples TRBV7-9 to TRBJ1-5; TCRdb gives TRBD1 as the D gene, but with no DNA this cannot be confirmed. Germline CDR1 SEHNR, CDR2 FQNEAQ (reference sequence). CDR3 length: 16 amino acids. The CDR3 reads CASSFSPGTGLEPQHF.

V is TRBV12-3 or TRBV12-4 and J is TRBJ1-6; with no DNA, the TCRdb D assignment of TRBD1 cannot be verified. CDR3 size: 13 residues. The CDR3 reads CANGKGANSPLHF.

V gene TRBV20-1 combines with J gene TRBJ2-6; TCRdb returns TRBD1, unconfirmable since there is no DNA. CDR3 length: 18 residues. Germline V CDR1 and CDR2: DFQATT, SNEGSKA (reference sequence). CDR3 sequence: CSARGAGSFASGANVLTF.

V gene TRBV4-1 combines with J gene TRBJ2-1; TCRdb reports TRBD1, a call that lacks DNA to check it against. This CDR3 is built from 13 residues. Looked up from germline, CDR1 is MGHRA and CDR2 is YSYEKL. The CDR3: CASSLGQGHEQFF.

This sequence joins TRBV11-2 and TRBJ2-6; TCRdb gives TRBD1 as the D gene, but with no DNA this cannot be confirmed. Per the germline V gene, CDR1 is SGHAT and CDR2 is FQNNGV. There are 17 residues in the CDR3. The CDR3 sequence: CASSLAGMSSGANVLTF.

V and J are TRBV5-1 and TRBJ1-6. The V gene's germline CDR1 is SGHRS and CDR2 YFSETQ. The CDR3 length is 15 residues. Here the CDR3 reads CASSFGQASNSPLHF.

The chain has TRBV20-1 and TRBJ1-5. CDR3 length: 12 residues. The germline CDR1 and CDR2 sequences are DFQATT and SNEGSKA (reference sequence). This CDR3 reads CSARDQGLPQHF.

The chain has TRBV9 and TRBJ2-1. CDR3 length: 13 residues. CDR1 and CDR2 (germline): SGDLS, YYNGEE. The CDR3 spells CASSVMIGNEQFF.

This chain links TRBV27 with TRBJ1-5; TCRdb names TRBD1, which stays unverified in the absence of DNA. Germline V gives CDR1 MNHEY, CDR2 SMNVEV (reference sequence). This CDR3 is built from 17 residues. The chain's CDR3 is CASSSLSFGDGNQPQHF.

V and J are TRBV20-1 and TRBJ2-5; TCRdb outputs TRBD1, but without DNA this stays unchecked. Germline CDR1 reads DFQATT; CDR2 reads SNEGSKA (reference sequence). The length of the CDR3 is 15 residues. CDR3 region: CSAREPGRNQETQYF.